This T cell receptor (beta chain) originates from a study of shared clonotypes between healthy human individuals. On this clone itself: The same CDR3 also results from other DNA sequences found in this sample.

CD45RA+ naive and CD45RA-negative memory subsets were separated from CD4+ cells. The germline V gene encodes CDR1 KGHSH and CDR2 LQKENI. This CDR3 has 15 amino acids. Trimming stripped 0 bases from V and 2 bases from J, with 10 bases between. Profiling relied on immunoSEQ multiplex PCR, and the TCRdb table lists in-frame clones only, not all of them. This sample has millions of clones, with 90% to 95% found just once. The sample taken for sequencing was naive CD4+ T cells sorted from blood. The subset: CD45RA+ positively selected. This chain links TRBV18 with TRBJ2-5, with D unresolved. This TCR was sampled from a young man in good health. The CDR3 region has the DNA TGTGCCAGCTCACCACCGAGTGGGGTTCAAGAGACCCAGTACTTC. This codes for CASSPPSGVQETQYF.